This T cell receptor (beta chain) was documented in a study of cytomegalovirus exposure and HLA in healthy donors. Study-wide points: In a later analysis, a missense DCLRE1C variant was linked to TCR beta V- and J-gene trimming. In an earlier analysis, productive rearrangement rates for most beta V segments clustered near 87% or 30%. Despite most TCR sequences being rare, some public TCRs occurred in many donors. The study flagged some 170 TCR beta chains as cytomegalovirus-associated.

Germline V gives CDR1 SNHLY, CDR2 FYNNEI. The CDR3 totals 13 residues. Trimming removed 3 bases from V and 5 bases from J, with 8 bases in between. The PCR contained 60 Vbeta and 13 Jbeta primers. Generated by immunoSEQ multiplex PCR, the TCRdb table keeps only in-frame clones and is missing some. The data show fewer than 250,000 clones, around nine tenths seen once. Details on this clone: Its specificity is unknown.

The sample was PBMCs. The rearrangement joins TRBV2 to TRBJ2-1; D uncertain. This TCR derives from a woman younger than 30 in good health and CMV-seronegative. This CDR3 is CASSDWRNNEQFF. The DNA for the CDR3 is TGTGCCAGCAGTGATTGGCGGAACAATGAGCAGTTCTTC.